Listed below are T cell receptor beta chains from one sample, sequenced in a study of PD-L1 blockade in urothelial cancer. The method was immunoSEQ multiplex PCR; TCRdb's version includes in-frame clones alone and lacks a portion of them. This table has tens of thousands of clones, more than 80% appearing once. The sequencing here drew on PBMCs, taken around atezolizumab (anti-PD-L1) treatment. These receptors were collected from a man in his 70s with urothelial cancer. CDR3s include the opening cysteine and the closing phenylalanine or tryptophan. The D gene is left open where the match is weak. Part of the rows lack a size; the others show once, few, many or a class for expanded clones.

d_call: TRBD1; clone_size: few; v_call: TRBV13; j_call: TRBJ1-1; cdr3_nt: TGTGCCAGCAGCGTTGGACAGGGTAGAGGTGACACTGAAGCTTTCTTT; cdr3_aa: CASSVGQGRGDTEAFF
d_call: -; clone_size: few; v_call: TRBV19; j_call: TRBJ2-7; cdr3_nt: TGTGCCAGTAGACTATCCAGGGGTGCCGAGCAGTACTTC; cdr3_aa: CASRLSRGAEQYF
d_call: TRBD2; clone_size: -; v_call: TRBV5-1; j_call: TRBJ2-1; cdr3_nt: TGCGCCAGCAGCATGACTAGCGGGAGCGGCAATGAGCAGTTCTTC; cdr3_aa: CASSMTSGSGNEQFF
d_call: -; clone_size: few; v_call: TRBV7-9; j_call: TRBJ2-5; cdr3_nt: TGTGCCAGCAGTTCGGGAGAGACCCAGTACTTC; cdr3_aa: CASSSGETQYF
d_call: TRBD2; clone_size: -; v_call: TRBV4-1; j_call: TRBJ2-1; cdr3_nt: TGCGCCAGCAGATTAGCGGGAGGGCCATCCTCCTACAATGAGCAGTTCTTC; cdr3_aa: CASRLAGGPSSYNEQFF
d_call: -; clone_size: -; v_call: TRBV7-9; j_call: TRBJ2-3; cdr3_nt: TGTGCCAGCAGCCTGGACACAAATACGCAGTATTTT; cdr3_aa: CASSLDTNTQYF
d_call: TRBD1; clone_size: once; v_call: TRBV6-6; j_call: TRBJ2-3; cdr3_nt: TGTGCCAGCAGCCGACAGGGTGGAGATACGCAGTATTTT; cdr3_aa: CASSRQGGDTQYF
d_call: TRBD1; clone_size: -; v_call: TRBV11-1; j_call: TRBJ2-7; cdr3_nt: TGTGCCAGCAGCCAGAGGGACAGGGGCCCCTACGAGCAGTACTTC; cdr3_aa: CASSQRDRGPYEQYF
d_call: TRBD1; clone_size: -; v_call: TRBV6-5; j_call: TRBJ1-5; cdr3_nt: TGTGCCAGCAGCTCGACAGGGGGCGTTGGTCAGCCCCAGCATTTT; cdr3_aa: CASSSTGGVGQPQHF
d_call: TRBD2; clone_size: -; v_call: TRBV6-5; j_call: TRBJ2-7; cdr3_nt: TGTGCCAGCAGTTCCACCCGGCGGGGGACCTACGAGCAGTACTTC; cdr3_aa: CASSSTRRGTYEQYF
d_call: TRBD1; clone_size: -; v_call: TRBV6-5; j_call: TRBJ1-1; cdr3_nt: TGTGCCAGCAGTACTCAGACAGGGGAGGCTTTCTTT; cdr3_aa: CASSTQTGEAFF
d_call: TRBD1; clone_size: -; v_call: TRBV19; j_call: TRBJ1-5; cdr3_nt: TGTCTTCTGAGGACAGGGTGGGCTGATCAGCCCCAGCATTTT; cdr3_aa: CLLRTGWADQPQHF
d_call: -; clone_size: -; v_call: TRBV4-3; j_call: TRBJ2-2; cdr3_nt: TGCGCCAGCAGCCAAGATCGACTAGACACCGGGGAGCTGTTTTTT; cdr3_aa: CASSQDRLDTGELFF
d_call: TRBD1; clone_size: -; v_call: TRBV2; j_call: TRBJ1-2; cdr3_nt: TGTGCCAGCAGTGTGGGACAGGGGAACTATGGCTACACCTTC; cdr3_aa: CASSVGQGNYGYTF
d_call: -; clone_size: few; v_call: TRBV30; j_call: TRBJ1-1; cdr3_nt: TGTGCCTGGAGTCCACAGGGAAACACTGAAGCTTTCTTT; cdr3_aa: CAWSPQGNTEAFF
d_call: TRBD1; clone_size: -; v_call: TRBV6-5; j_call: TRBJ1-2; cdr3_nt: TGTGCCAGCTGGGCCGGGACAGGGGGGAAGGTGACCTTC; cdr3_aa: CASWAGTGGKVTF
d_call: TRBD2; clone_size: -; v_call: TRBV18; j_call: TRBJ2-1; cdr3_nt: TGTGCCAGCTCACCCCGGGGACTAGCGGCCGACAATGAGCAGTTCTTC; cdr3_aa: CASSPRGLAADNEQFF
d_call: TRBD2; clone_size: -; v_call: TRBV5-1; j_call: TRBJ2-5; cdr3_nt: TGCGCCAGCAGCTTGGGTAGCGGGAGCGAGACCCAGTACTTC; cdr3_aa: CASSLGSGSETQYF
d_call: TRBD1; clone_size: -; v_call: TRBV14; j_call: TRBJ2-7; cdr3_nt: TGTGCCAGCAGCCAAAACCTTAGGACAGGCGAGCAGTACTTC; cdr3_aa: CASSQNLRTGEQYF